One and the same sample provided the 18 T cell receptor beta chains below, sequenced in a study of CD8+ T cells in alopecia areata. It was cDNA, reverse transcribed from extracted RNA, that served as the sequencing template. The repertoire was sequenced with immunoSEQ multiplex PCR; TCRdb's copy has only in-frame clones and lacks some. The table shows about 120,000 clones, with roughly two fifths occurring only once. The source material was CD4+ T cells sorted from blood. The source is a human donor with alopecia areata.

This chain joins TRBV29-1 and TRBJ1-1; the D gene is possibly TRBD1 (5 bases). The V and J ends lost 3 bases and 2 bases respectively, with 10 bases between them. The CDR3 is 13 amino acids. The germline gives CDR1 SQVTM, CDR2 ANQGSEA. CDR3 bases: TGCAGCGTTGAGAGACAGCGAAACACTGAAGCTTTCTTT. Amino acid sequence: CSVERQRNTEAFF.

The J gene is TRBJ2-7, the V gene TRBV7-3; D might be TRBD1 or TRBD2, each matching 5 bases. This CDR3 is 14 amino acids long. Trimming cost V 4 bases and J 0 bases, with 10 bases left between them. From germline, CDR1 is SGHTA and CDR2 FQGTGA. The DNA for the CDR3 is TGTGCCAGCAGCTCCTCAGGGAGCTCCTACGAGCAGTACTTC. Amino acids: CASSSSGSSYEQYF.

This clone was found a few times. The chain has TRBV19 and TRBJ1-6, with D unresolved. The CDR3 has 16 amino acids. Between the trimmed V and J ends, which lost 9 bases and 6 bases, there was a span of 21 bases. Germline V gene lookup returns CDR1 LNHDA and CDR2 SQIVND (reference sequence). As DNA, the CDR3 is TGTGCCAGCGTGGATGAAGGGCACAACCGTAATTCACCCCTCCACTTT. The encoded protein is CASVDEGHNRNSPLHF.

This clone appeared a few times. The rearrangement uses TRBV6-1 and TRBJ2-5; 10 bases map to TRBD1. CDR3 length: 15 amino acids. Unmatched junction bases numbered 9, after V lost 6 bases and J lost 5 bases. Germline CDR1 reads MNHNS; CDR2 reads SASEGT. Here the CDR3 DNA reads TGTGCCAGCAGGATGTTCGGACAGGGGGACGAGACCCAGTACTTC. This encodes CASRMFGQGDETQYF.

This clone was recorded once. This chain uses TRBV6-1 with TRBJ2-6; 10 positions match TRBD1. Germline values: CDR1 MNHNS, CDR2 SASEGT. CDR3 size: 18 residues. The junction had 7 bases not matched to a gene; V was cut back by 4 bases and J by 1 base. The CDR3 bases are TGTGCCAGCAGTGTCCTGGGACAGGGGATTTCTGGGGCCAACGTCCTGACTTTC. It translates to CASSVLGQGISGANVLTF.

This clone came up a few times. J is TRBJ1-2 and V is TRBV14, with 9 nucleotides matching TRBD1. Per germline, CDR1 SGHDN and CDR2 FVKESK. Trimming at V came to 6 bases and at J to 7 bases, leaving 9 bases not matched to a gene. The CDR3 runs to 14 residues. As DNA, the CDR3 is TGTGCCAGCAGATTACAGGGGGCGAGTAGTGGCTACACCTTC. It codes for CASRLQGASSGYTF.

The genes are TRBV4-3 and TRBJ2-3, with D possibly TRBD1 on 6 matching bases. The V end was cut by 1 base, the J end by 2 bases, with 16 bases between. The CDR3 consists of 17 residues. In germline, CDR1 is LGHNA, CDR2 YSLEER. The CDR3 coding sequence is TGCGCCAGCAGCCAAGGTCCGAGGGGACAAGACACAGATACGCAGTATTTT. Its protein product is CASSQGPRGQDTDTQYF.

The chain combines TRBV7-9 with TRBJ2-7; no reliable D call. Trimming removed 2 bases at V and 9 bases at J, with 8 bases between. Germline assignment: CDR1 SEHNR and CDR2 FQNEAQ (reference sequence). This CDR3 is 11 amino acids long. This CDR3 is CASSLKGSQYF. The CDR3 nucleotides are TGTGCCAGCAGCTTAAAAGGGTCGCAGTACTTC.

The CDR3 protein is CSVDLAGANTGELFF. DNA for the CDR3: TGCAGCGTTGATTTAGCGGGAGCGAACACCGGGGAGCTGTTTTTT. This chain joins TRBV29-1 and TRBJ2-2; 9 bases map to TRBD2. J was trimmed by 0 bases and V by 3 bases; bases with no gene match: 2. The CDR3 runs to 15 residues. Germline CDR1 reads SQVTM; CDR2 reads ANQGSEA.

Concerning this clone itself: Other DNA sequences in this specimen translate into the identical CDR3. The rearrangement uses TRBV29-1 and TRBJ1-1; the match to TRBD1 covers 7 bases. Germline CDR1 reads SQVTM; CDR2 reads ANQGSEA. Germline trimming cut 4 bases from V and 1 base from J; bases unmatched to any gene: 0. CDR3 length: 12 amino acids. Written as DNA, the CDR3 is TGCAGCGTTGGACAGGGGAACACTGAAGCTTTCTTT. It encodes CSVGQGNTEAFF.

V is TRBV7-2 and J is TRBJ1-6, with D possibly TRBD1 on 6 matching bases. Trimming pared 4 bases from V and 7 bases from J, leaving 11 bases between. Germline V lookup: CDR1 SGHTA, CDR2 FQGNSA. This CDR3 has 14 residues. The CDR3 region has the DNA TGTGCCAGCAGCTCAGTTCAGGGGAATTCACCCCTCCACTTT. Its protein is CASSSVQGNSPLHF.

This clone was counted a few times. The V and J genes are TRBV18 and TRBJ1-6; D uncertain. CDR3 length: 13 residues. Germline V lookup: CDR1 KGHSH, CDR2 LQKENI. V shed 3 bases and J shed 8 bases, with 8 bases lying between them. CDR3 DNA sequence: TGTGCCAGCTCACCGGCTACTTATTCACCCCTCCACTTT. Protein sequence: CASSPATYSPLHF.

The chain carries TRBV7-2 and TRBJ1-4; 10 bases align to TRBD1. Germline-derived CDR1 and CDR2 are SGHTA and FQGNSA. This CDR3 contains 14 residues. With V trimmed by 5 bases and J by 6 bases, 3 bases remained unmatched. CDR3 DNA sequence: TGTGCCAGCAGCAAGGGACAGGGGTATGAAAAACTGTTTTTT. It yields the protein CASSKGQGYEKLFF.

The chain recombines TRBV9 with TRBJ2-7; perhaps TRBD2 as D (6 bases). The V gene lost 0 bases and the J gene lost 4 bases, with 11 bases spanning the gap. The CDR3 runs 14 residues. CDR1 is SGDLS and CDR2 is YYNGEE in the germline V gene. CDR3 residues: CASSVVADSYEQYF. The CDR3 bases are TGTGCCAGCAGCGTAGTAGCGGATTCTTACGAGCAGTACTTC.

The chain combines TRBV5-1 with TRBJ2-1, with 7 positions matching TRBD1. The V and J ends lost 4 bases and 6 bases, in that order; junction bases with no gene match: 4. Per germline, CDR1 SGHRS and CDR2 YFSETQ. This CDR3 has 13 amino acids. CDR3 sequence (DNA): TGCGCCAGCAGCGAACAGGGGAGCAATGAGCAGTTCTTC. This translates into CASSEQGSNEQFF.

The J gene is TRBJ2-6, the V gene TRBV29-1; 7 bases fit TRBD1. The CDR3 is 14 amino acids. The J segment lost 2 bases and the V segment lost 4 bases, leaving 2 bases of the junction unmatched. Germline V gives CDR1 SQVTM, CDR2 ANQGSEA. In DNA, the CDR3 is TGCAGCGTTGCCGGGACAGCTGGGGCCAACGTCCTGACTTTC. This translates into CSVAGTAGANVLTF.

This clone was seen a few times. J is TRBJ1-2 and V is TRBV18; D is undetermined. With 1 base removed from V and 6 bases from J, the gap between germline ends came to 9 bases. Germline lookup yields CDR1 KGHSH and CDR2 LQKENI. The CDR3 loop spans 13 amino acids. In nucleotides, the CDR3 is TGTGCCAGCTCACCACAGGATGTAAATGGCTACACCTTC. Amino acids: CASSPQDVNGYTF. Together with reference TRBV18 and TRBJ1-2, the CDR3 gives the full variable domain: NAGVMQNPRHLVRRRGQEARLRCSPMKGHSHVYWYRQLPEEGLKFMVYLQKENIIDESGMPKERFSAEFPKEGPSILRIQQVVRGDSAAYFCASSPQDVNGYTFGSGTRLTVV.

This clone turned up a few times. The chain couples TRBV29-1 to TRBJ1-1; no reliable D call. Per germline, CDR1 SQVTM and CDR2 ANQGSEA. The CDR3 spans 12 residues. Trimming stripped 7 bases from V and 3 bases from J, with 12 bases between. The CDR3 spells CSARLQYTEAFF. Here the CDR3 DNA reads TGCAGCGCCCGACTTCAGTACACTGAAGCTTTCTTT.